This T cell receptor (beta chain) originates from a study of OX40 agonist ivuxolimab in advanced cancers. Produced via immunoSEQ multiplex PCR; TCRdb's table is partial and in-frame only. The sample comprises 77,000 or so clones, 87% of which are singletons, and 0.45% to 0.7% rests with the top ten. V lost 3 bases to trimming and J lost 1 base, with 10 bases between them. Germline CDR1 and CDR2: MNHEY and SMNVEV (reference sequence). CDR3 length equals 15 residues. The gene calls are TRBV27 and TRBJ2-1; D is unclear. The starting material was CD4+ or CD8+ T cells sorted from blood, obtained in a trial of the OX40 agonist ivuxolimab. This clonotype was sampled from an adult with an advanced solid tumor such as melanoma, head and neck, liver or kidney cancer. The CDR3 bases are TGTGCCAGCAGTTTCAAGACGGATTCCTACAATGAGCAGTTCTTC. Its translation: CASSFKTDSYNEQFF.